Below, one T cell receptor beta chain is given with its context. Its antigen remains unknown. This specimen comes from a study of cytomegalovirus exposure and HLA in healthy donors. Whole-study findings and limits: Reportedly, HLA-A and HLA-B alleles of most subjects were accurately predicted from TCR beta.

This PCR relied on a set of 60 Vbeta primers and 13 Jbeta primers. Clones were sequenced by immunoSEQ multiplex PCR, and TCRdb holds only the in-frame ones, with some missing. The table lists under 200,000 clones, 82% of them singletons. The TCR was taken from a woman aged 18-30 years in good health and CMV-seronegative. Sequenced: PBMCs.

This CDR3 reads CSVKLLLAGGTDTQYF. In DNA form, the CDR3 reads TGCAGCGTTAAACTCTTACTAGCGGGGGGCACAGATACGCAGTATTTT. The chain is built from TRBV29-1 and TRBJ2-3; 11 bases are shared with TRBD2. Germline V gene sequence: CDR1 SQVTM, CDR2 ANQGSEA. Trimming removed 5 bases from V and 1 base from J; junction bases left unmatched: 8. The CDR3 runs to 16 residues.